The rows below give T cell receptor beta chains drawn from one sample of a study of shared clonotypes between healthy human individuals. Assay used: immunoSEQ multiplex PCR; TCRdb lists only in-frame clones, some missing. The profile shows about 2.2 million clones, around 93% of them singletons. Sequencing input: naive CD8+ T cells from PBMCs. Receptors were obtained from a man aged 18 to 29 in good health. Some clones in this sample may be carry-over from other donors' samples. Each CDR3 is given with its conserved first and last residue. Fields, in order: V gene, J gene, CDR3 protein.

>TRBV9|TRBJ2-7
CASSPLGREASYEQYF
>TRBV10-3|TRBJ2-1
CAISEGDRAVYEQFF
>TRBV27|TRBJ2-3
CASSHRDSLRSSTDTQYF
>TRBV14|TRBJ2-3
CASSQDTDADTQYF
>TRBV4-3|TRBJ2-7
CASSQTPSWEQYF
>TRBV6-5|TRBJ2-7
CASSYEPPDGTYEQYF
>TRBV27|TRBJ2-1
CASSSRGGAYNEQFF
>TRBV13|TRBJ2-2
CASSPPGTGPTGELFF
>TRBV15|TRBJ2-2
CATSSRPGSPGELFF
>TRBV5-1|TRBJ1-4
CASSGQGAREKLFF
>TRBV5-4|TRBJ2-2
CASSLRPGLAGTGELFF
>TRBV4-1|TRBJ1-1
CASKPLGADLLSEAFF
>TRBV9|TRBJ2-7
CASSPGDPYEQYF
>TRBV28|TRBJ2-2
CASSLVEAGELFF
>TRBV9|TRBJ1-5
CASSVGSDNQPQHF
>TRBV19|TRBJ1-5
CASREMGANQPQHF
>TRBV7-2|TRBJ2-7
CASSLTGLAGKYEQYF
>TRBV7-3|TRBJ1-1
CASSDMGGAEAFF
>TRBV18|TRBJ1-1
CASSHPQGRDTEAFF
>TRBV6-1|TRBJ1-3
CASSAKTYSGNTIYF
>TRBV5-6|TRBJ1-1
CASSLVFRDRANEAFF
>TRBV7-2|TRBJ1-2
CASSSRDVTNYGYTF
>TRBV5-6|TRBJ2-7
CASSSGVGNYEQYF
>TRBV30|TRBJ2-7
CAWSTKPPGLAAGYEQYF
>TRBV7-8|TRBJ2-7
CASRETSGRGYEQYF
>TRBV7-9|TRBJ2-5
CASSLRTGQETQYF
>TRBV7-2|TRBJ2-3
CASSTPLPPDTQYF
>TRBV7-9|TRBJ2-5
CASSLGPEGRVHSETQYF
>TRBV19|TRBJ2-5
CASSIDLRETQYF
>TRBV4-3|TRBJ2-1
CASSQGGRAPYNEQFF
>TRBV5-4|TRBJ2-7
CASSRTGTGEEQYF
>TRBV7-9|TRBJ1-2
CASSFGTGGDYGYTF
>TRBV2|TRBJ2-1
CASSERGRKDLIEQFF
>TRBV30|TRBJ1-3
CAWSVLNRGKGNTIYF
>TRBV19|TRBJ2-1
CASSWDRAYNEQFF
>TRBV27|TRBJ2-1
CASRWGGDYNEQFF
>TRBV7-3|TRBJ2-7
CASSSGAGGRYEQYF
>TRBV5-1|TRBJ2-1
CASSSQSGTLNNEQFF
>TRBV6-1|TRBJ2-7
CASQMVGQENYEQYF
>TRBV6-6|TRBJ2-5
CASSLLNSPGETQYF
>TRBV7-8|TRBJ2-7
CASSLITGDYEQYF
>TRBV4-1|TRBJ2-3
CASSPANAFSTDTQYF
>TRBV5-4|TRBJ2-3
CASSLPDRSTDTQYF
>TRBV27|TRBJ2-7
CASQKGQHFSYEQYF
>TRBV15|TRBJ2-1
CATSRGVRLVINDNEQFF
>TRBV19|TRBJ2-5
CASTGIRTGDDWGTQYF
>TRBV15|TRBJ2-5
CATSRGLDETQYF
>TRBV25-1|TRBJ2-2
CASSVLAEELFF
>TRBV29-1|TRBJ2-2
CSVYGLAGAGELFF
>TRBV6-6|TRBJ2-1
CASRQPGQSNEQFF